One sample yielded the 14 T cell receptor beta chains listed below, sequenced in a study of early T cells in non-severe SARS-CoV-2 infection. MiXCR, run by TCRdb on the 5' RACE reads, gives a single entry per CDR3 protein. The sample has around 60,000 distinct CDR3 sequences, around 18% seen once. Sequenced here: whole blood, sampled at baseline. These receptors originate from an adult who was a healthcare worker with PCR-confirmed SARS-CoV-2 infection or an uninfected control (not recorded which).

The chain carries TRBV7-9 and TRBJ2-3; 7 nucleotides agree with TRBD2. Germline V gene data show CDR1 as SEHNR and CDR2 as FQNEAQ (reference sequence). V shed 5 bases and J 3 bases; nucleotides not matched to a gene: 17. The CDR3 contains 18 residues. The CDR3 loop is CASSTTDLAAAGTDTQYF. In nucleotides, the CDR3 is TGTGCCAGCAGCACCACTGACCTAGCGGCCGCGGGGACAGATACGCAGTATTTT. Full variable domain (rest looked up from reference TRBV7-9 and TRBJ2-3): DTGVSQNPRHKITKRGQNVTFRCDPISEHNRLYWYRQTLGQGPEFLTYFQNEAQLEKSRLLSDRFSAERPKGSFSTLEIQRTEQGDSAMYLCASSTTDLAAAGTDTQYFGPGTRLTVL.

The V call is TRBV5-1, the J call TRBJ1-6; D is perhaps TRBD1 (5 bases). CDR1 is SGHRS, CDR2 YFSETQ, per germline. The CDR3 spans 15 residues. V lost 4 bases to trimming and J lost 4 bases, with 12 bases between them. CDR3 sequence: CASSGGTEYNSPLHF. Here the CDR3 DNA reads TGCGCCAGCAGCGGAGGGACGGAATATAATTCACCCCTCCACTTT.

The J gene is TRBJ2-2, the V gene TRBV7-8; TRBD2 matches 7 bases. V trimming: 5 bases; J trimming: 6 bases; junction bases outside the gene matches: 9. The V gene's germline CDR1 is SGHVS and CDR2 FQNEAQ. The length of the CDR3 is 15 residues. The CDR3 here is CASSPRTSLAGELFF. In DNA, the CDR3 is TGTGCCAGCAGCCCCCGGACTAGTTTGGCCGGGGAGCTGTTTTTT.

This chain links TRBV23-1 with TRBJ2-2; D not resolved. TRBV23-1 is an ORF, with its function uncertain. Trimming shortened V by 5 bases and J by 2 bases, and 24 bases separated the two germline ends. This CDR3 has 19 residues. The CDR3 region has the DNA TGCGCCAGCAGTTTCGGACGAAAACCCTACCTACACAACACCGGGGAGCTGTTTTTT. It translates to CASSFGRKPYLHNTGELFF.

This clonotype was detected only a few times. The chain has TRBV12-3 or TRBV12-4 and TRBJ2-6; D ambiguous. This CDR3 is 13 amino acids long. Trimming shortened V by 6 bases and J by 1 base, and 4 bases separated the two germline ends. The CDR3 nucleotides are TGTGCCAGCAGGAATTCTGGGGCCAACGTCCTGACTTTC. Translated: CASRNSGANVLTF.

This chain joins TRBV19 and TRBJ1-2; 7 bases map to TRBD1. Germline V gene sequence: CDR1 LNHDA, CDR2 SQIVND (reference sequence). CDR3 length: 15 amino acids. After removal of 5 bases from V and 4 bases from J, the junction contained 10 bases not matched to a gene. Here the CDR3 DNA reads TGTGCCAGTAGTCCGAAACAGGGGAGGACCTATGGCTACACCTTC. Protein sequence: CASSPKQGRTYGYTF.

The chain couples TRBV18 to TRBJ2-7; TRBD1 is a possible D gene (5 bases). Per germline, CDR1 KGHSH and CDR2 LQKENI. The germline V and J ends were trimmed by 3 bases and 2 bases, with 14 bases remaining between them. This CDR3 has 15 residues. The CDR3 spells CASSPGATRTYEQYF. The CDR3 region has the DNA TGTGCCAGCTCACCTGGGGCAACCCGTACCTACGAGCAGTACTTC.

The chain joins TRBV4-2 to TRBJ2-1; 10 nucleotides align to TRBD2. Germline V gene data show CDR1 as LGHNA and CDR2 as YNFKEQ. J was trimmed by 5 bases and V by 8 bases; bases with no gene match: 6. This CDR3 has 14 amino acids. CDR3 in amino acids: CASGPGLAHNEQFF. CDR3 DNA: TGTGCCAGCGGACCGGGACTAGCGCACAATGAGCAGTTCTTC.

This rearrangement joins TRBV4-3 to TRBJ1-2; 8 nucleotides align to TRBD1. The trim removed 4 bases at V and 4 bases at J, leaving 8 bases unmatched. Germline V lookup: CDR1 LGHNA, CDR2 YSLEER. The CDR3 spans 15 residues. The CDR3 nucleotides are TGCGCCAGCAGCCCGGACAGGGATAAAAGCTATGGCTACACCTTC. It encodes CASSPDRDKSYGYTF.

This clonotype came up many times. This chain links TRBV18 with TRBJ2-3; perhaps TRBD2 as D (5 bases). Germline CDR1 reads KGHSH; CDR2 reads LQKENI. CDR3 size: 14 residues. Between the trimmed V and J ends, which lost 2 bases and 2 bases, there was a span of 8 bases. Here the CDR3 reads CASSPGLATDTQYF. In DNA form, the CDR3 reads TGTGCCAGCTCACCAGGGCTAGCCACAGATACGCAGTATTTT.

The chain combines TRBV21-1 with TRBJ2-1; TRBD2 reflects the table's D call only, with no check against the DNA. TRBV21-1 is flagged as a pseudogene. The CDR3 sequence is 18 residues long. The CDR3 DNA follows: TGTGCCAGCAGCAAACTGCATAGAGGGCCGAGCTCCTACAATGAGCAGTTCTTC. It encodes CASSKLHRGPSSYNEQFF.

Only a few counts were recorded for this clonotype. The chain carries TRBV12-3 or TRBV12-4 and TRBJ1-5; D gene ambiguous. The CDR3 contains 13 residues. Deletions cut 5 bases from V and 4 bases from J, with 9 bases between. The CDR3 here is CASSVVVNQPQHF. In DNA form, the CDR3 reads TGTGCCAGCAGTGTTGTAGTAAATCAGCCCCAGCATTTT.

This clonotype appeared a few times. V is TRBV2 and J is TRBJ1-5; no clear D gene. CDR3 length: 14 amino acids. Germline V gene sequence: CDR1 SNHLY, CDR2 FYNNEI. V was pared by 6 bases and J by 4 bases, with 13 bases between. CDR3 coding DNA: TGTGCCAGCAGAGCCGGACTGGGTAATCAGCCCCAGCATTTT. This gives the protein CASRAGLGNQPQHF. Drawing the rest from reference TRBV2 and TRBJ1-5, the complete variable domain is EPEVTQTPSHQVTQMGQEVILRCVPISNHLYFYWYRQILGQKVEFLVSFYNNEISEKSEIFDDQFSVERPDGSNFTLKIRSTKLEDSAMYFCASRAGLGNQPQHFGDGTRLSIL.

The chain recombines TRBV18 with TRBJ2-2; D may match TRBD1 or TRBD2 (6 bases each). This CDR3 spans 16 amino acids. The germline CDR1 and CDR2 sequences are KGHSH and LQKENI. With 1 base removed from V and 0 bases from J, the gap between germline ends came to 9 bases. CDR3 residues: CASSPQGGTNTGELFF. DNA of the CDR3: TGTGCCAGCTCACCACAAGGGGGGACGAACACCGGGGAGCTGTTTTTT.